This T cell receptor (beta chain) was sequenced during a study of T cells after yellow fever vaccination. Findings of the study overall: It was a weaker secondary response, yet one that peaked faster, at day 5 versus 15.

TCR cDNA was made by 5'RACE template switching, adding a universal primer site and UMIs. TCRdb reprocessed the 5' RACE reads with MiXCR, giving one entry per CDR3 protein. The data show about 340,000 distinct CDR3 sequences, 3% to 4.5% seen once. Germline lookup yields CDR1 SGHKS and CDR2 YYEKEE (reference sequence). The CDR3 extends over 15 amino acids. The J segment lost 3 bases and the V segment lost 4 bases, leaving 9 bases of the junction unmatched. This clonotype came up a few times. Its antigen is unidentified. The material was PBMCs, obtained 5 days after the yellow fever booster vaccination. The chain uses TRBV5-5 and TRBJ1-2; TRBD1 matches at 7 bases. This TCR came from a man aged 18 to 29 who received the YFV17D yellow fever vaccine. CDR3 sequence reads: CASSLNGQAYYGYTF. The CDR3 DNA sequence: TGTGCCAGCAGCCTCAACGGACAGGCTTACTATGGCTACACCTTC.